This entry describes one T cell receptor (beta chain). The V end lost 6 bases, the J end lost 7 bases, and 13 bases lay between the germline ends. The CDR3 extends over 13 amino acids. TCR beta chains were sequenced at survey level with immunoSEQ. Measured with immunoSEQ multiplex PCR; TCRdb has only the in-frame clones, and not every one. The repertoire holds about 68,000 clones, with around 93% as singletons. This sequence joins TRBV12-3 or TRBV12-4 and TRBJ1-5; D may be TRBD1 (6 bases). The TCR originated in a middle-aged man with rheumatoid arthritis. Sequencing was carried out using PBMCs. The DNA of the CDR3 is TGTGCCAGCAGCCTACAAACAGGGCAGCCCCAGCATTTT. This codes for CASSLQTGQPQHF.